The 18 T cell receptor beta chains in this list originate from one sample, sequenced in a study of Graves' ophthalmopathy and Graves' hyperthyroidism. Beta-chain TCR CDR3 regions were amplified from RNA transcripts. Investigators did first-round RT-PCR with HTBI primers, then second-round multiplex PCR. TCRdb analysed the multiplex PCR reads with MiXCR anew, one entry per CDR3 protein. The repertoire includes 650,000 to 900,000 distinct CDR3 sequences, 35% to 50% of them detected once, and about 40% sits in the top ten. Source material: peripheral blood. The origin of the receptors is an adult man with Graves' ophthalmopathy.

The chain uses TRBV24-1 and TRBJ1-5; 10 positions match TRBD1. The junction had 11 bases not matched to a gene; V was cut back by 6 bases and J by 7 bases. This CDR3 has 16 residues. Germline assignment: CDR1 KGHDR and CDR2 SFDVKD. The CDR3 coding sequence is TGTGCCACCAGTTACCGGGACAGGGGAGTTTCGCAGCCCCAGCATTTT. This sequence encodes CATSYRDRGVSQPQHF.

This clonotype occurred a few times. The chain couples TRBV7-9 to TRBJ2-5; D assignment may be TRBD1 or TRBD2 (5 bases each). The CDR3 contains 15 residues. Germline V gives CDR1 SEHNR, CDR2 FQNEAQ (reference sequence). Trimming left V 2 bases short and J 1 base short, with 11 bases between. The CDR3 DNA follows: TGTGCCAGCAGCTTAAGGTTAGGGACCCAAGAGACCCAGTACTTC. It yields the protein CASSLRLGTQETQYF.

The chain employs TRBV11-2 and TRBJ2-3; tentative D call: TRBD2 (5 bases). This CDR3 comprises 15 residues. V was shortened by 7 bases and J by 2 bases, with 16 bases between the two germline ends. Germline lookup yields CDR1 SGHAT and CDR2 FQNNGV. CDR3 sequence: CASTSLSGNTDTQYF. The CDR3 DNA sequence: TGTGCCAGCACCTCGCTTTCGGGGAACACAGATACGCAGTATTTT.

This clonotype has ten or more counts. The chain links TRBV7-2 to TRBJ2-7; D is perhaps TRBD1 (6 bases). This CDR3 has 12 amino acids. Germline CDR1 SGHTA, CDR2 FQGNSA. Between the trimmed V and J ends, which lost 3 bases and 12 bases, there was a span of 15 bases. CDR3 in DNA: TGTGCCAGCAGCTTCAAGGGACAAGTGCCGTACTTC. This encodes CASSFKGQVPYF.

This clonotype was counted only a few times. The chain uses TRBV20-1 and TRBJ2-5; D call uncertain. The germline gives CDR1 DFQATT, CDR2 SNEGSKA (reference sequence). The V gene lost 6 bases and the J gene lost 3 bases, with 8 bases spanning the gap. The CDR3 consists of 11 residues. CDR3 region: CSASMEETQYF. The CDR3, as DNA: TGCAGTGCCTCCATGGAAGAGACCCAGTACTTC.

This chain uses TRBV19 with TRBJ1-5, with D possibly matching TRBD1 (6 bases). The V end was cut by 4 bases, the J end by 4 bases, with 20 bases between. This CDR3 is built from 17 residues. Germline loops: CDR1 LNHDA, CDR2 SQIVND (reference sequence). This CDR3 is CASSRQDLPYGNQPQHF. The CDR3 DNA sequence: TGTGCCAGTAGTAGACAGGATTTACCATATGGGAATCAGCCCCAGCATTTT.

Points on this clonotype: The junction and the germline gene differ at one end; a read error may be behind it. V and J are TRBV7-9 and TRBJ2-2; D gene unclear. Germline-derived CDR1 and CDR2 are SEHNR and FQNEAQ (reference sequence). The CDR3 loop spans 12 amino acids. The CDR3: CASSHQAGELFF. The CDR3 DNA sequence: TGCGCCAGCAGCCACCAAGCGGGGGAGCTGTTTTTT.

This clonotype appeared many times. One end of the junction is discordant with germline, which a read error may explain. This chain connects TRBV5-1 to TRBJ2-6, with no clear D. This CDR3 contains 15 residues. Germline V gives CDR1 SGHRS, CDR2 YFSETQ. This CDR3 reads CASSLGVSGANVLTF. The CDR3 coding sequence is TGTGCCAGCAGCTTAGGAGTCTCTGGGGCCAACGTCCTGACTTTC. Full variable domain (missing parts from reference TRBV5-1 and TRBJ2-6): KAGVTQTPRYLIKTRGQQVTLSCSPISGHRSVSWYQQTPGQGLQFLFEYFSETQRNKGNFPGRFSGRQFSNSRSEMNVSTLELGDSALYLCASSLGVSGANVLTFGAGSRLTVL.

The gene calls are TRBV4-3 and TRBJ2-5; 11 nucleotides agree with TRBD2. The CDR3 consists of 15 residues. V lost 0 bases, J lost 11 bases, and 8 bases stayed unmatched. Germline values: CDR1 LGHNA, CDR2 YSLEER. The CDR3 DNA follows: TGCGCCAGCAGCCAAGATAGTAGCGGGAGGGCGGAGCAGTACTTC. It yields the protein CASSQDSSGRAEQYF.

V usage is TRBV9 and J usage is TRBJ2-5, with D perhaps TRBD1 (5 bases). This CDR3 is built from 14 residues. Trimming took 6 bases from V and 7 from J, leaving 19 bases between them. Germline loops: CDR1 SGDLS, CDR2 YYNGEE. CDR3 sequence: CASNPARNRGTQYF. In nucleotides, the CDR3 is TGTGCCAGCAACCCCGCTAGGAATAGGGGGACCCAGTACTTC.

The chain links TRBV5-6 to TRBJ2-7; 8 bases are shared with TRBD1. CDR1 is SGHDT and CDR2 is YYEEEE in the germline V gene. V was clipped by 0 bases and J by 3 bases; unmatched bases: 5. The CDR3 has 15 residues. The CDR3 sequence is CASSLVDRAIYEQYF. The CDR3 DNA reads as TGTGCCAGCAGCTTGGTGGACAGGGCTATCTACGAGCAGTACTTC.

The chain employs TRBV20-1 and TRBJ1-4; weak D call: TRBD1 (6 bases). Germline V gives CDR1 DFQATT, CDR2 SNEGSKA (reference sequence). CDR3 size: 12 residues. Trimming left V 5 bases short and J 4 bases short, with 8 bases between. In nucleotides, the CDR3 is TGCAGTGCTGAGGGGGGTAATGAAAAACTGTTTTTT. Protein product: CSAEGGNEKLFF.

On this clonotype: The final CDR3 position lacks the conserved phenylalanine or tryptophan, pointing to a likely read error. V gene TRBV7-9 combines with J gene TRBJ1-5; D gene uncertain. The germline V and J ends were trimmed by 0 bases and 5 bases, with 5 bases remaining between them. CDR3 length: 13 residues. CDR1 and CDR2 (germline): SEHNR, FQNEAQ (reference sequence). CDR3 sequence (DNA): TGTGCCAGCAGCTTAGCGGCAGATCAGCCCCAGCATTGT. Protein product: CASSLAADQPQHC.

This clonotype was detected many times. V usage is TRBV4-1 and J usage is TRBJ1-2; D is undetermined. The germline V gene has CDR1 MGHRA and CDR2 YSYEKL. The CDR3 runs 14 residues. Trimming took off 3 bases at V and 0 bases at J, with 8 bases between the two ends. The CDR3 DNA reads as TGCGCCAGCAGCCATGTACCTACTAACTATGGCTACACCTTC. This encodes CASSHVPTNYGYTF.

This clonotype has ten or more counts. The chain has TRBV7-2 and TRBJ1-2, with unresolved D. The CDR3 totals 13 residues. The germline gives CDR1 SGHTA, CDR2 FQGNSA. Trimming took off 5 bases at V and 4 bases at J, with 11 bases between the two ends. The CDR3 nucleotides are TGTGCCAGCAGCATGACCCACACCTATGGCTACACCTTC. Translated, it gives CASSMTHTYGYTF. The whole variable domain, remainder taken from reference TRBV7-2 and TRBJ1-2, is GAGVSQSPSNKVTEKGKDVELRCDPISGHTALYWYRQSLGQGLEFLIYFQGNSAPDKSGLPSDRFSAERTGGSVSTLTIQRTQQEDSAVYLCASSMTHTYGYTFGSGTRLTVV.

The chain carries TRBV24-1 and TRBJ1-5, with 8 bases fitting TRBD1. CDR3 length: 16 residues. Germline-derived CDR1 and CDR2 are KGHDR and SFDVKD. J lost 3 bases, V lost 5 bases, and 8 bases had no gene match. CDR3 loop: CATSANQGAPNQPQHF. CDR3 nucleotide sequence: TGTGCCACCAGTGCCAACCAGGGGGCCCCCAATCAGCCCCAGCATTTT.

The chain uses TRBV2 and TRBJ2-1, with TRBD1 identical over 7 bases. V lost 3 bases to trimming and J lost 12 bases; unmatched junction nucleotides: 14. CDR1 is SNHLY, CDR2 FYNNEI, per germline. This CDR3 region has 15 residues. The CDR3 nucleotides read TGTGCCAGCAGTGAGACAGGGTCTAGCACAGATACGCAGTTCTTC. Translated, it gives CASSETGSSTDTQFF.

The rearrangement links TRBV24-1 to TRBJ2-7; D might be TRBD1 (6 bases). Looked up from germline, CDR1 is KGHDR and CDR2 is SFDVKD. Trimming shortened V by 3 bases and J by 4 bases, and 15 bases separated the two germline ends. The CDR3 consists of 15 residues. CDR3 sequence reads: CATSDADRRRYEQYF. In DNA form, the CDR3 reads TGTGCCACCAGTGATGCGGACAGACGGCGATACGAGCAGTACTTC.